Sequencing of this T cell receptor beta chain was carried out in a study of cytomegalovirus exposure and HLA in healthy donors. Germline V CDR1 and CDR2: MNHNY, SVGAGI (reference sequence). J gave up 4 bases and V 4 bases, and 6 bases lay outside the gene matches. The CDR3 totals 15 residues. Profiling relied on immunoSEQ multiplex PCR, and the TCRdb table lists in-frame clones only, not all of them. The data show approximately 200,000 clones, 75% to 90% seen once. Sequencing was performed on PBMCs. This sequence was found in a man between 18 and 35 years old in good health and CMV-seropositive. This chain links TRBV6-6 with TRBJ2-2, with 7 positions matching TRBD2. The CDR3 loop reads CASSWTRGSTGELFF. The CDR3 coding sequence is TGTGCCAGCAGTTGGACACGCGGGAGCACCGGGGAGCTGTTTTTT.